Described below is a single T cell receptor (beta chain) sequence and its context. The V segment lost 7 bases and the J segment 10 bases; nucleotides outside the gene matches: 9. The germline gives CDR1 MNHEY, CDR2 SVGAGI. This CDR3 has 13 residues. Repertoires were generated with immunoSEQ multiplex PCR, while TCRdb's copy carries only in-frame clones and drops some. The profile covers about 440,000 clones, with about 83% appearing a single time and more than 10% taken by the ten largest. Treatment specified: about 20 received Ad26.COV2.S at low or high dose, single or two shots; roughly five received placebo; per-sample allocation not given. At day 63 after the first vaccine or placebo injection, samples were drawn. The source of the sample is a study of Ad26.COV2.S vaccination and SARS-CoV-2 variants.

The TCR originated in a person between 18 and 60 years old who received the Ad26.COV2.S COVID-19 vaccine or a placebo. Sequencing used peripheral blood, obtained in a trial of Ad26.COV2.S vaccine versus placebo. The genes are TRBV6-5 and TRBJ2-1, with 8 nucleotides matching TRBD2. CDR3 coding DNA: TGTGCCAGCAAGGGACTAGTCCCTTCAGAGCAGTTCTTC. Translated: CASKGLVPSEQFF.